A single sample gave rise to the 12 T cell receptor beta chains below, sequenced in a study of post-analysis software for immune sequencing data. Study conclusions and caveats: Among a handful of TRBV segments more frequent in patients than controls were TRBV5-6, TRBV5-1 and TRBV20-1.

What these receptors recognize is not known. The TCR beta cDNA libraries carried unique molecular identifiers. TCRdb redid the calling of the PCR reads with MiXCR, one entry per CDR3 protein. The sample includes hundreds of thousands of distinct CDR3 sequences, about 44% of them seen just once. The specimen sequenced was blood. These receptors came from a girl aged 5-17 years with multiple sclerosis.

This clonotype was seen only a few times. This chain joins TRBV6-5 and TRBJ1-1; D unclear. Trimming removed 2 bases from V and 2 bases from J, with 12 bases in between. CDR1 and CDR2 from the germline V gene are MNHEY and SVGAGI. The CDR3 has 15 amino acids. CDR3 nucleotides: TGTGCCAGCAGTTACGAAACTGGGGATAACACTGAAGCTTTCTTT. This gives the protein CASSYETGDNTEAFF.

This sequence joins TRBV6-5 and TRBJ1-1, with no clear D. V was clipped by 0 bases and J by 11 bases, with 10 bases between them. This CDR3 is built from 12 residues. The germline CDR1 and CDR2 sequences are MNHEY and SVGAGI. CDR3: CASSYSREMAFF. In nucleotides, the CDR3 is TGTGCCAGCAGTTACTCAAGGGAAATGGCTTTCTTT.

This clonotype turned up a few times. The rearrangement uses TRBV12-3 or TRBV12-4 and TRBJ2-7; 10 bases map to TRBD1. The CDR3 is 15 residues long. The ends lost 5 bases at V and 0 bases at J; junction bases unmatched: 4. CDR3 protein: CASSRGQGSSYEQYF. In DNA form, the CDR3 reads TGTGCCAGCAGTCGGGGACAGGGGTCCTCCTACGAGCAGTACTTC.

This clonotype was seen a handful of times. This sequence joins TRBV28 and TRBJ2-4, with D possibly matching TRBD1 (6 bases). V dropped 5 bases and J dropped 10 bases, with 9 bases sitting between them. The CDR3 length is 11 residues. Germline CDR1 MDHEN, CDR2 SYDVKM. Written as DNA, the CDR3 is TGTGCCAGCAGTGTCAGGGGTATTCAGTACTTC. It encodes CASSVRGIQYF.

V and J are TRBV29-1 and TRBJ2-3, with 7 bases lining up with TRBD2. J gave up 2 bases and V 7 bases, and 6 bases lay outside the gene matches. There are 13 residues in the CDR3. Per germline, CDR1 SQVTM and CDR2 ANQGSEA. The CDR3 reads CSAGTTHTDTQYF. The CDR3, as DNA: TGCAGCGCCGGGACTACTCACACAGATACGCAGTATTTT.

The chain joins TRBV5-1 to TRBJ2-1; D gene unclear. The CDR3 contains 17 residues. Germline V lookup: CDR1 SGHRS, CDR2 YFSETQ. V was trimmed by 0 bases and J by 6 bases, leaving 19 bases between them. DNA for the CDR3: TGCGCCAGCAGCTTGGCCCGCCCCAGTGAAGTGGGCAATGAGCAGTTCTTC. Translating it yields CASSLARPSEVGNEQFF.

This clonotype was observed a few times. The rearrangement uses TRBV5-5 and TRBJ1-2; 9 positions match TRBD1. Unmatched junction bases numbered 6, after V lost 2 bases and J lost 4 bases. Germline CDR1 reads SGHKS; CDR2 reads YYEKEE (reference sequence). The length of the CDR3 is 15 residues. This CDR3 reads CASSLSGTGIYGYTF. Here the CDR3 DNA reads TGTGCCAGCAGCTTATCCGGGACAGGGATCTATGGCTACACCTTC.

This chain connects TRBV20-1 to TRBJ2-3, with a tentative D call TRBD2 (5 bases). The germline V and J ends were trimmed by 3 bases and 2 bases, with 9 bases remaining between them. CDR3 length: 13 residues. Germline lookup yields CDR1 DFQATT and CDR2 SNEGSKA (reference sequence). DNA of the CDR3: TGCAGTGCTAGCGGGGAGACCACAGATACGCAGTATTTT. Amino acids: CSASGETTDTQYF.

This clonotype was counted ten times or more. This sequence joins TRBV24-1 and TRBJ2-5; D ambiguous. Germline CDR1 KGHDR, CDR2 SFDVKD. V lost 0 bases and J lost 5, with 12 bases in between. The CDR3 length is 15 residues. This chain's CDR3 is CATSDLDGSLETQYF. CDR3 coding DNA: TGTGCCACCAGTGATTTGGACGGTTCATTGGAGACCCAGTACTTC.

This clonotype appeared a few times. V and J are TRBV5-1 and TRBJ2-1; 7 bases fit TRBD2. The length of the CDR3 is 15 residues. Germline lookup yields CDR1 SGHRS and CDR2 YFSETQ. The V and J ends lost 3 bases and 2 bases, in that order; junction bases with no gene match: 5. The CDR3 region is CASSSGLEAYNEQFF. Written as DNA, the CDR3 is TGCGCCAGCAGCTCAGGACTAGAGGCCTACAATGAGCAGTTCTTC.

The rearrangement joins TRBV7-2 to TRBJ2-5; 10 nucleotides line up with TRBD1. The CDR3 has 16 residues. Germline loops: CDR1 SGHTA, CDR2 FQGNSA. V was pared by 5 bases and J by 2 bases, with 8 bases of the junction left unmatched. The CDR3 DNA is TGTGCCAGCAGCAGGGACAGGGGAACCCCTCAAGAGACCCAGTACTTC. As protein: CASSRDRGTPQETQYF. Using reference TRBV7-2 and TRBJ2-5 for the parts outside the CDR3, the full variable domain is GAGVSQSPSNKVTEKGKDVELRCDPISGHTALYWYRQSLGQGLEFLIYFQGNSAPDKSGLPSDRFSAERTGGSVSTLTIQRTQQEDSAVYLCASSRDRGTPQETQYFGPGTRLLVL.

V is TRBV5-1 and J is TRBJ2-4; the match to TRBD1 covers 9 bases. The CDR3 has 15 residues. The germline CDR1 and CDR2 sequences are SGHRS and YFSETQ. V shed 3 bases and J 13 bases; nucleotides not matched to a gene: 14. CDR3 residues: CASSWGDRVADEQYF. Here the CDR3 DNA reads TGCGCCAGCAGCTGGGGGGACAGGGTAGCGGATGAGCAGTACTTC.